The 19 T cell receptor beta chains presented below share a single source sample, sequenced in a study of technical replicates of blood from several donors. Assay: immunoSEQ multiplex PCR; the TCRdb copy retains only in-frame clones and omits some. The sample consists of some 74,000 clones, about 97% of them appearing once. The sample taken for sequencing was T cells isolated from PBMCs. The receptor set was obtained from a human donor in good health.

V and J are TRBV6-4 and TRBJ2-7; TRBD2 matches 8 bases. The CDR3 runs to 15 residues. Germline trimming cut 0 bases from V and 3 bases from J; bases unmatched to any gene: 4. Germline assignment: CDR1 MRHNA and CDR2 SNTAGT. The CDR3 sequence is CASSDSAGTSYEQYF. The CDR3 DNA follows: TGTGCCAGCAGTGACTCGGCTGGGACTAGCTACGAGCAGTACTTC.

Written as DNA, the CDR3 is TGTGCCAGCAGTTTTAACTCCTTATCCTATAATGAAAAACTGTTTTTT. Its protein product is CASSFNSLSYNEKLFF. The chain combines TRBV27 with TRBJ1-4; no firm D call. This CDR3 has 16 amino acids. CDR1 is MNHEY and CDR2 is SMNVEV in the germline V gene (reference sequence). V lost 3 bases and J lost 4, with 15 bases in between.

For the CDR3, the DNA is TGTGCCAGCAGCTCCCGAGCGGAGGGCCGAAACACCGGGGAGCTGTTTTTT. Protein product: CASSSRAEGRNTGELFF. This chain joins TRBV7-3 and TRBJ2-2; D might be TRBD2 (6 bases). Germline CDR1 and CDR2: SGHTA and FQGTGA. V lost 4 bases to trimming and J lost 2 bases, with 17 bases between them. The CDR3 extends over 17 amino acids.

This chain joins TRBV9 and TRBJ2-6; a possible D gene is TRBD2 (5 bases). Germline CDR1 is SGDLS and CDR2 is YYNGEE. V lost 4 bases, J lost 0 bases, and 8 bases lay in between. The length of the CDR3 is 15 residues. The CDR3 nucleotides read TGTGCCAGCAGCCGCCGGGGCTCTGGGGCCAACGTCCTGACTTTC. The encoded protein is CASSRRGSGANVLTF.

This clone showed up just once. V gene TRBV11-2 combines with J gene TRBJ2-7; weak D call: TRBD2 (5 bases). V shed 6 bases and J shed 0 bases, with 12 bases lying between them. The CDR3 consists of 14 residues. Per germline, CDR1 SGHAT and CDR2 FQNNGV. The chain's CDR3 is CASSLMTISYEQYF. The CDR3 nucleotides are TGTGCCAGCAGTTTAATGACTATCTCCTACGAGCAGTACTTC.

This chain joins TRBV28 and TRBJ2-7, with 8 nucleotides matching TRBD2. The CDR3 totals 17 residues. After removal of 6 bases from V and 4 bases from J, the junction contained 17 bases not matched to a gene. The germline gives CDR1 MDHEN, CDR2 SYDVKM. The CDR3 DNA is TGTGCCAGCAGCCACGGACTAGCACATACCCTCGGGTACGAGCAGTACTTC. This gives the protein CASSHGLAHTLGYEQYF. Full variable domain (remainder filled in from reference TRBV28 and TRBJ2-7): DVKVTQSSRYLVKRTGEKVFLECVQDMDHENMFWYRQDPGLGLRLIYFSYDVKMKEKGDIPEGYSVSREKKERFSLILESASTNQTSMYLCASSHGLAHTLGYEQYFGPGTRLTVT.

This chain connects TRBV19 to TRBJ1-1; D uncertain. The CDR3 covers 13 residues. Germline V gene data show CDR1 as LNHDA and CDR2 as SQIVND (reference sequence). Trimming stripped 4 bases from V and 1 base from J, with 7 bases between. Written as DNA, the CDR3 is TGTGCCAGTAGTACTCGACAGAACACTGAAGCTTTCTTT. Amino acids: CASSTRQNTEAFF.

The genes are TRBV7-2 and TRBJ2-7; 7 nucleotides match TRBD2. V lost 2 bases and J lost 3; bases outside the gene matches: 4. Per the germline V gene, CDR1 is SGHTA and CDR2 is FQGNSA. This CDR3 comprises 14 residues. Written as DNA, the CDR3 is TGTGCCAGCAGCTTAAGGACTAGTATCTACGAGCAGTACTTC. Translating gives CASSLRTSIYEQYF.

CDR3 sequence reads: CASSWESSGKSEQYF. The DNA for the CDR3 is TGCGCCAGCAGCTGGGAATCTAGCGGGAAAAGCGAGCAGTACTTC. The gene calls are TRBV5-1 and TRBJ2-7; TRBD2 aligns across 9 bases. Trimming at V came to 3 bases and at J to 6 bases, leaving 10 bases not matched to a gene. CDR3 length: 15 amino acids. Germline V CDR1 and CDR2: SGHRS, YFSETQ.

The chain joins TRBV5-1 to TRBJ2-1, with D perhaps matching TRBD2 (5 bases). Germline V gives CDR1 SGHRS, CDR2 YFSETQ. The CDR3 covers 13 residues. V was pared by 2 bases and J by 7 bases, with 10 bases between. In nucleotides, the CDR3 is TGCGCCAGCAGCTTTGAGGGAAGGAATGAGCAGTTCTTC. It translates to CASSFEGRNEQFF.

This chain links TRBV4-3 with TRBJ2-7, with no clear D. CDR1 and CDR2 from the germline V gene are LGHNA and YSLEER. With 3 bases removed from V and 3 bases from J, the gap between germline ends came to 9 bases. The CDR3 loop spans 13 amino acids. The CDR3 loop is CASSQEYYYEQYF. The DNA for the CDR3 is TGCGCCAGCAGCCAGGAATACTACTACGAGCAGTACTTC.

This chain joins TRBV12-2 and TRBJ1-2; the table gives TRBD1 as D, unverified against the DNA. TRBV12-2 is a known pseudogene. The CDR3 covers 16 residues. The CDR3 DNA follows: TGTGCAAGTCGCTTAGTAATACGCAGGGCCAGGGAAGGCTACACCTTC. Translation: CASRLVIRRAREGYTF.

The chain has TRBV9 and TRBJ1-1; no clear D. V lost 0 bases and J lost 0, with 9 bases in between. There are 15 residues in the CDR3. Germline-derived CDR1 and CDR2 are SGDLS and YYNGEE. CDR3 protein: CASSVVGLMNTEAFF. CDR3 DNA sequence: TGTGCCAGCAGCGTAGTGGGCTTAATGAACACTGAAGCTTTCTTT. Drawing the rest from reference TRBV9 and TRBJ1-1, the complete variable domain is DSGVTQTPKHLITATGQRVTLRCSPRSGDLSVYWYQQSLDQGLQFLIQYYNGEERAKGNILERFSAQQFPDLHSELNLSSLELGDSALYFCASSVVGLMNTEAFFGQGTRLTVV.

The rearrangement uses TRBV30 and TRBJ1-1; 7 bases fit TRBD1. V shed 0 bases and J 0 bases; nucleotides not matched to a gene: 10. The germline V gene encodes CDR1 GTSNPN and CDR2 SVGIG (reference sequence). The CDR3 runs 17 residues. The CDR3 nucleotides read TGTGCCTGGAGTGTCCTACAGGGGAGGATTATGAACACTGAAGCTTTCTTT. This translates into CAWSVLQGRIMNTEAFF.

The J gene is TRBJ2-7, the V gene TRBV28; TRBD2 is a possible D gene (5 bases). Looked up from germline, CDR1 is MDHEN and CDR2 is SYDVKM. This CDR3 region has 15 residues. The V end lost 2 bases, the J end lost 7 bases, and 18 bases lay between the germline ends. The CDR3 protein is CASSLSSSARGEQYF. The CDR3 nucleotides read TGTGCCAGCAGTTTAAGTAGTAGCGCGAGAGGTGAGCAGTACTTC.

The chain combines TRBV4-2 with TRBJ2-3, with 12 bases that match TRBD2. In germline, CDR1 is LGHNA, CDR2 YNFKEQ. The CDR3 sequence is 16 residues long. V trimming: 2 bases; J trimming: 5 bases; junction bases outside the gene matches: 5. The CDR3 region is CASSQRLAGEVDTQYF. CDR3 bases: TGTGCCAGCAGCCAACGACTAGCGGGAGAAGTAGATACGCAGTATTTT.

CDR3 region: CASSLGFGLLNTEAFF. DNA for the CDR3: TGTGCCAGCAGCTTAGGTTTTGGACTGCTGAACACTGAAGCTTTCTTT. The chain joins TRBV13 to TRBJ1-1; no firm D call. With 0 bases removed from V and 0 bases from J, the gap between germline ends came to 11 bases. Germline values: CDR1 PRHDT, CDR2 FYEKMQ (reference sequence). The CDR3 sequence is 16 residues long.

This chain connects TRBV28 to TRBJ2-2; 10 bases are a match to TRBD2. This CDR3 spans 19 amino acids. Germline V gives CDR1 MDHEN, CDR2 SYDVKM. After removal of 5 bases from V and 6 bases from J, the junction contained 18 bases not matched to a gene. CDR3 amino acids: CASSPPQGSGRARAGELFF. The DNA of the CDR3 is TGTGCCAGCAGTCCCCCCCAAGGGAGCGGGAGGGCCAGGGCCGGGGAGCTGTTTTTT.

The CDR3 here is CASSRDRASAQYF. The CDR3 DNA reads TGTGCCAGCAGCCGGGACAGGGCATCGGCCCAGTACTTC. The chain employs TRBV2 and TRBJ2-5; 9 bases align to TRBD1. This CDR3 is 13 amino acids long. Germline V lookup: CDR1 SNHLY, CDR2 FYNNEI. Trimming removed 6 bases from V and 9 bases from J; junction bases left unmatched: 8.